Listed below are T cell receptor beta chains from one sample, sequenced in a study of T cell responses to AZD1222 COVID-19 vaccine. TCRdb keeps only in-frame clones here, not all; method: immunoSEQ multiplex PCR. The sample consists of under 140,000 clones, less than 95% of them appearing once. This specimen was peripheral blood, taken 28 days after the second AZD1222 dose. These receptors were taken from an adult who received the AZD1222 COVID-19 vaccine. Both conserved end residues are part of each CDR3. The D gene is left open where the match is weak. Clone size is shown for a subset of rows, as once, few, many or a class of expanded clone.

CDR3 DNA: TGTGCCAGTAGTCCGCGGGGGGCCTACGAGCAGTACTTC
CDR3 protein: CASSPRGAYEQYF
J gene: TRBJ2-7
D gene: TRBD2
V gene: TRBV19
clone size: -

CDR3 DNA: TGTGCCAGCAGCCCAAGGACAGGGGACGGCAATTCACCCCTCCACTTT
CDR3 protein: CASSPRTGDGNSPLHF
J gene: TRBJ1-6
D gene: TRBD1
V gene: TRBV7-2
clone size: -

CDR3 DNA: TGTGCCATCAGTGTCGGTCATTCCATTAACACTGAAGCTTTCTTT
CDR3 protein: CAISVGHSINTEAFF
J gene: TRBJ1-1
D gene: -
V gene: TRBV10-3
clone size: -

CDR3 DNA: TGTGCCAGCAGCTTGGGGGCCACCCGCACTGAAGCTTTCTTT
CDR3 protein: CASSLGATRTEAFF
J gene: TRBJ1-1
D gene: -
V gene: TRBV5-6
clone size: -

CDR3 DNA: TGTGCCAGCACACCAAGGGGATCGGGGAATTCACCCCTCCACTTT
CDR3 protein: CASTPRGSGNSPLHF
J gene: TRBJ1-6
D gene: -
V gene: TRBV11-2
clone size: few

CDR3 DNA: TGTGCCAGCAGCGCCGGGACAGGGTTCTATGGCTACACCTTC
CDR3 protein: CASSAGTGFYGYTF
J gene: TRBJ1-2
D gene: TRBD1
V gene: TRBV5-4
clone size: -

CDR3 DNA: TGTGCCAGCAGCCAAGAAGGTTGGCACGAGCAGTACTTC
CDR3 protein: CASSQEGWHEQYF
J gene: TRBJ2-7
D gene: -
V gene: TRBV14
clone size: -

CDR3 DNA: TGTGCCAGCAGCGTATATTGGACCGCGAACACTGAAGCTTTCTTT
CDR3 protein: CASSVYWTANTEAFF
J gene: TRBJ1-1
D gene: -
V gene: TRBV9
clone size: -

CDR3 DNA: TGTGCCAGCTCAGAACGGCCAGACAACTACGAGCAGTACTTC
CDR3 protein: CASSERPDNYEQYF
J gene: TRBJ2-7
D gene: -
V gene: TRBV18
clone size: -

CDR3 DNA: TGTGCCAGCAGCCCAGCTCAGTTGCGTGGACTAGCGGAGAGGAGCTCCTACAATGAGCAGTTCTTC
CDR3 protein: CASSPAQLRGLAERSSYNEQFF
J gene: TRBJ2-1
D gene: TRBD2
V gene: TRBV14
clone size: -

CDR3 DNA: TGTGCCAGCAGGCAGCCGGGGGTGGTATCCGGGGAGCTGTTTTTT
CDR3 protein: CASRQPGVVSGELFF
J gene: TRBJ2-2
D gene: -
V gene: TRBV6-5
clone size: -

CDR3 DNA: TGTGCCAGCAGCCCAAGCGGGGGCAAGGCGGACAATCAGCCCCAGCATTTT
CDR3 protein: CASSPSGGKADNQPQHF
J gene: TRBJ1-5
D gene: -
V gene: TRBV3-1/TRBV3-2
clone size: -

CDR3 DNA: TGCAGCGCGGGGGGGAACACTGAAGCTTTCTTT
CDR3 protein: CSAGGNTEAFF
J gene: TRBJ1-1
D gene: -
V gene: TRBV20-1
clone size: once

CDR3 DNA: TGTGCCAGCAGCTTAGCGAGGGGGTCCGGGGAGCTGTTTTTT
CDR3 protein: CASSLARGSGELFF
J gene: TRBJ2-2
D gene: -
V gene: TRBV7-6
clone size: -

CDR3 DNA: TGTGCCAGCAGACCGGGGACAGGGGTTAGGTATGGCTACACCTTC
CDR3 protein: CASRPGTGVRYGYTF
J gene: TRBJ1-2
D gene: TRBD1
V gene: TRBV28
clone size: -

CDR3 DNA: TGTGCCAGCAGGGGCGGTTGGGACGAGCAGTACTTC
CDR3 protein: CASRGGWDEQYF
J gene: TRBJ2-7
D gene: -
V gene: TRBV5-5
clone size: -

CDR3 DNA: TGTGCCAGCAGCCGACCCACAGGATTTACCTACGAGCAGTACTTC
CDR3 protein: CASSRPTGFTYEQYF
J gene: TRBJ2-7
D gene: -
V gene: TRBV5-4
clone size: few

CDR3 DNA: TGCGCCAGCAGCCAAGATGAACTTAGCTCCTACAATGAGCAGTTCTTC
CDR3 protein: CASSQDELSSYNEQFF
J gene: TRBJ2-1
D gene: -
V gene: TRBV4-1
clone size: -

CDR3 DNA: TGTGCCAGCAGCAAAGAGGGGACAGGGGGCGAGGGCACCGGGGAGCTGTTTTTT
CDR3 protein: CASSKEGTGGEGTGELFF
J gene: TRBJ2-2
D gene: -
V gene: TRBV21-1
clone size: -

CDR3 DNA: TGCGCCAGCAGCTTACGGGGGGACCTAACTAATGAAAAACTGTTTTTT
CDR3 protein: CASSLRGDLTNEKLFF
J gene: TRBJ1-4
D gene: -
V gene: TRBV5-1
clone size: -

CDR3 DNA: TGTGCCAGCAGCCAAGATGCGAGGCAGCCCCAGCATTTT
CDR3 protein: CASSQDARQPQHF
J gene: TRBJ1-5
D gene: -
V gene: TRBV7-6
clone size: -

CDR3 DNA: TGTGCCAGCAGTCCTGGGACTAGCGGGAGCACAGATACGCAGTATTTT
CDR3 protein: CASSPGTSGSTDTQYF
J gene: TRBJ2-3
D gene: TRBD2
V gene: TRBV6-6
clone size: -